One and the same sample provided the 6 T cell receptor beta chains below, sequenced in a study of shared clonotypes between healthy human individuals. TCRdb's table, derived via immunoSEQ multiplex PCR, lists solely in-frame clones and lacks some. The repertoire holds millions of clones, with roughly nine tenths as singletons. The sequencing sample was made of naive CD4+ T cells sorted from blood. The subset denotes: CD45RA+ positively selected. Every receptor here comes from a man between 18 and 29 years old in good health.

Concerning this clone: Other DNA sequences in the sample encode the same CDR3. The V and J genes are TRBV10-3 and TRBJ2-7, with 7 bases that match TRBD2. Germline CDR1 ENHRY, CDR2 SYGVKD. CDR3 size: 12 residues. The trim removed 8 bases at V and 0 bases at J, leaving 1 base unmatched. DNA for the CDR3: TGTGCCATCTCTAGCGGCTCCTACGAGCAGTACTTC. This codes for CAISSGSYEQYF.

The chain is built from TRBV7-9 and TRBJ1-4, with 9 bases fitting TRBD1. The CDR3 spans 16 residues. Germline lookup yields CDR1 SEHNR and CDR2 FQNEAQ (reference sequence). Trimming took 2 bases from V and 6 from J; bases not matched to a gene: 7. CDR3 coding DNA: TGTGCCAGCAGCTTAACAACCGGGACAGGGTATGAAAAACTGTTTTTT. Protein: CASSLTTGTGYEKLFF.

The gene calls are TRBV11-2 and TRBJ2-7; D may be TRBD2 (6 bases). V dropped 0 bases and J dropped 1 base, with 13 bases sitting between them. In germline, CDR1 is SGHAT, CDR2 FQNNGV. This CDR3 has 16 residues. CDR3 bases: TGTGCCAGCAGCTTAGACGCGGTCGGGGGTTCCTACGAGCAGTACTTC. Its translation is CASSLDAVGGSYEQYF.

The chain carries TRBV5-4 and TRBJ2-5, with 11 bases aligning to TRBD2. The J call may be wrong; the DNA end is better matched by TRBJ2-7. Germline loops: CDR1 SGHNT, CDR2 YYREEE (reference sequence). CDR3 length: 14 amino acids. Here the CDR3 reads CASSSDSGRGEQYF. In nucleotides, the CDR3 is TGTGCCAGCAGCTCTGATAGCGGGAGGGGCGAGCAGTACTTC.

The chain recombines TRBV19 with TRBJ2-1; D remains ambiguous. This CDR3 contains 15 residues. Germline V gives CDR1 LNHDA, CDR2 SQIVND (reference sequence). V lost 7 bases and J 8 bases, leaving 21 bases between the germline ends. The chain's CDR3 is CASTRTLVGWYEQFF. CDR3 coding DNA: TGTGCCAGTACCCGAACGCTAGTCGGGTGGTATGAGCAGTTCTTC.

The genes are TRBV29-1 and TRBJ2-7, with no clear D. Germline CDR1 and CDR2: SQVTM and ANQGSEA. This CDR3 contains 14 residues. Trimming cost V 4 bases and J 0 bases, with 13 bases left between them. Here the CDR3 reads CSVVPLPLSYEQYF. Here the CDR3 DNA reads TGCAGCGTTGTCCCGCTCCCCCTCTCCTACGAGCAGTACTTC.